This T cell receptor (beta chain) was captured by sequencing in a study of spatial heterogeneity in lung cancer. Study-level background: Matched bulk RNA-seq provided a T cell module score, and TCR transcript counts in tumor regions correlated strongly with it. Overall study results and limits: Tumors with more nonsynonymous mutations had more expanded intratumoral alpha and beta TCRs.

Time point in this sample: sample taken at primary tumor resection. No cell sorting; template was whole RNA from tumor, lung tissue or PBMC. With respect to this clonotype: Its specificity is unknown.

The germline V gene has CDR1 SEHNR and CDR2 FQNEAQ (reference sequence). V was shortened by 1 base and J by 5 bases, with 8 bases between the two germline ends. This CDR3 has 13 amino acids. Every TCR cDNA molecule bore a unique molecular identifier. TCRdb reprocessed the 5' RACE reads with MiXCR, giving one entry per CDR3 protein. The table includes under 7,000 distinct CDR3 sequences, approximately 15% detected once. J is TRBJ2-5 and V is TRBV7-9; weak D call: TRBD2 (6 bases). This receptor was identified in a male donor with early-stage non-small cell lung cancer. Specimen: lung tumor tissue, collected at surgery. CDR3 residues: CASSLGGVETQYF. The CDR3 DNA is TGTGCCAGCAGCTTAGGCGGGGTGGAGACCCAGTACTTC.